This TCR beta chain derives from a study of radiation and T cells in renal cell carcinoma. Study details: Nephrectomy followed 15 Gy stereotactic body radiation by 4 weeks.

Noted time point: baseline pretreatment blood. Treatment indicated: 15 Gy SBRT to primary tumor, nephrectomy 4 weeks later. Radiation-treated patients gave blood at baseline, week 2 and week 4. V dropped 6 bases and J dropped 8; count of bases not matched to a gene: 4. The CDR3 spans 12 residues. Germline V gene sequence: CDR1 MNHEY, CDR2 SMNVEV (reference sequence). Points from the study as a whole: Pretreatment tumor biopsies were lacking, so baseline clonotypes are unknown.

Note on this clone: Its antigen is unknown.

TCRdb's copy holds only in-frame clones and misses some; the assay was immunoSEQ multiplex PCR. Of roughly 120,000 clones in the sample, roughly 80% were seen once. Sample: blood, taken from a patient whose treatment included radiotherapy and nephrectomy. This TCR derives from a woman aged 55-70 years with renal cell carcinoma. The chain employs TRBV27 and TRBJ2-1; 7 nucleotides match TRBD1. CDR3: CASRQGGDEQFF. The CDR3 DNA reads TGTGCCAGCAGACAAGGGGGCGATGAGCAGTTCTTC.